The present TCR beta chain was sequenced within a study of shared clonotypes between healthy human individuals. Original data processing: ImmunoSEQ sequences covered only the junction and lacked quality scores; filtering therefore differed. Here immunoSEQ multiplex PCR was the method, and the copy in TCRdb shows in-frame clones only, minus some. Clonal size and the V and J genes are those of that table, whereas D and trimming came from the DNA. The profile shows about 480,000 clones, roughly 85% of them singletons. The donors were all Caucasian adults (living in Nashville, Tennessee). Genomic DNA from unsorted samples was obtained from 70 million to 95 million PBMCs (per sample). Looked up from germline, CDR1 is ENHRY and CDR2 is SYGVKD. V shed 0 bases and J shed 0 bases, with 14 bases lying between them. The CDR3 is 17 amino acids.

The chain recombines TRBV10-3 with TRBJ1-1, with D hard to call. What was sequenced was PBMCs. The receptor's source is a middle-aged woman in good health. Some clones in this sample may be carry-over from other donors' samples. This chain's CDR3 is CAISESNFGFMNTEAFF. The CDR3 DNA sequence: TGTGCCATCAGTGAGTCGAATTTCGGTTTTATGAACACTGAAGCTTTCTTT.